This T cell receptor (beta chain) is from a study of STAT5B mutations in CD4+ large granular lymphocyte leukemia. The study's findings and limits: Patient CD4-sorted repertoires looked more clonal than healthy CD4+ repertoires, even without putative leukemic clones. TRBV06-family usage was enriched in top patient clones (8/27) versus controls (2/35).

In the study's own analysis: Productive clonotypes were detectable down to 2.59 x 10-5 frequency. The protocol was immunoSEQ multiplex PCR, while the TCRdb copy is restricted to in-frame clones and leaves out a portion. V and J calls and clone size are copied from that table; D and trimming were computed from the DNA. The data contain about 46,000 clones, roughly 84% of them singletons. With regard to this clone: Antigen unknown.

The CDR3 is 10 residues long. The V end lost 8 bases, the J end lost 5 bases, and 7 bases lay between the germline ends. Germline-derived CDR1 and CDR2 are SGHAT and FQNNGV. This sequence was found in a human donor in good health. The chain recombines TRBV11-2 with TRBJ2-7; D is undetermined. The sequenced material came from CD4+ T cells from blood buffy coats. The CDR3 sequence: CASGLHEQYF. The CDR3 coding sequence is TGTGCCAGCGGTCTCCACGAGCAGTACTTC.